This T cell receptor beta chain is from a study of early T cells in non-severe SARS-CoV-2 infection. At the level of the study: Sequencing targeted bulk RNA from unsorted whole blood, leaving chains unpaired. Study observations and caveats: Clonotype matching in VDJdb favored anti-spike CD8 responses and did not capture private and CD4 specificities.

From germline, CDR1 is MGHRA and CDR2 YSYEKL. The CDR3 spans 15 residues. Trimming took 3 bases from V and 4 from J; bases not matched to a gene: 5. Unique molecular identifiers were added to individual cDNA molecules. TCRdb processed the 5' RACE reads anew with MiXCR; each CDR3 protein has one entry. The data hold around 99,000 distinct CDR3 sequences, with approximately 17% observed a single time. Concerning this clonotype itself: What it recognizes is unknown.

Sequenced material: whole blood, taken at baseline. This receptor was taken from an adult who was a healthcare worker with PCR-confirmed SARS-CoV-2 infection or an uninfected control (not recorded which). The V and J genes are TRBV4-1 and TRBJ2-5; TRBD2 matches 10 bases. In DNA, the CDR3 is TGCGCCAGCAGCCATCCGGGACTAGCGATAGAGACCCAGTACTTC. Its translation is CASSHPGLAIETQYF.